What follows are 2 T cell receptor beta chains derived from one specimen sequenced in a study of blood T cell repertoires in COVID-19. Measured with immunoSEQ multiplex PCR; TCRdb has only the in-frame clones, and not every one. The sample yields tens of thousands of clones, roughly 84% seen once. Sample: peripheral blood. The source is a man between 65 and 79 years old with acute or convalescent COVID-19.

The chain uses TRBV6-6 and TRBJ1-5, with 8 bases lining up with TRBD1. V was clipped by 7 bases and J by 6 bases; unmatched bases: 11. The CDR3 sequence is 15 residues long. The germline gives CDR1 MNHNY, CDR2 SVGAGI (reference sequence). The CDR3 DNA sequence: TGTGCCAGCATTAACCGGGACAGGTCGTCTCAGCCCCAGCATTTT. Translating it yields CASINRDRSSQPQHF.

This rearrangement joins TRBV6-6 to TRBJ1-1; tentatively, D is TRBD1 (5 bases). This CDR3 region has 13 residues. Germline values: CDR1 MNHNY, CDR2 SVGAGI (reference sequence). V lost 7 bases to trimming and J lost 1 base, with 10 bases between them. DNA for the CDR3: TGTGCCAGCATTCTCGACAGGAACACTGAAGCTTTCTTT. It yields the protein CASILDRNTEAFF.